This T cell receptor (beta chain) was observed in a study of tumor-infiltrating lymphocytes in localized non-small cell lung cancer. Profiling relied on immunoSEQ multiplex PCR, and the TCRdb table lists in-frame clones only, not all of them. The data show 25,000 to 30,000 clones, roughly 85% seen once. V was clipped by 6 bases and J by 7 bases; unmatched bases: 8. The germline gives CDR1 SNHLY, CDR2 FYNNEI. The CDR3 is 13 amino acids. Sequences were obtained from lung tumor tissue. The source of this sequence is a human donor with non-small cell lung cancer. This chain connects TRBV2 to TRBJ1-2; TRBD1 matches 7 bases. Here the CDR3 DNA reads TGTGCCAGCAGACAGGGGACGGTCGTTGGCTACACCTTC. Translated: CASRQGTVVGYTF.